Presented here are 7 T cell receptor beta chains from one specimen sequenced in a study of shared clonotypes between healthy human individuals. The protocol was immunoSEQ multiplex PCR, while the TCRdb copy is restricted to in-frame clones and leaves out a portion. This sample has 2 million to 2.5 million clones; 80% to 95% occur once, and the top ten carry about 0.41%. Sequencing used naive CD4+ T cells from PBMCs. Noted subset: CD45RA+ positively selected. Receptor source: a man younger than 35 in good health. Some clones in this sample may be carry-over from other donors' samples.

The CDR3 protein is CASNADRVGHTIYF. The CDR3 DNA reads TGTGCCAGCAATGCAGACAGGGTCGGTCACACCATATATTTT. The chain combines TRBV28 with TRBJ1-3, with 7 bases identical to TRBD1. CDR3 length: 14 residues. The V and J ends lost 7 bases and 8 bases, in that order; junction bases with no gene match: 11. The germline gives CDR1 MDHEN, CDR2 SYDVKM.

This chain uses TRBV28 with TRBJ2-6, with D tentatively TRBD1 (6 bases). Germline lookup yields CDR1 MDHEN and CDR2 SYDVKM. The CDR3 extends over 16 amino acids. V was pared by 6 bases and J by 3 bases, with 15 bases between. CDR3 coding DNA: TGTGCCAGCAGCAACACGTACAGGGTTGGGGCCAACGTCCTGACTTTC. Encoded protein: CASSNTYRVGANVLTF.

This clone was seen just once. The chain uses TRBV5-1 and TRBJ1-3; D possibly corresponds to TRBD1 (5 bases). Trimming removed 3 bases from V and 3 bases from J, with 13 bases in between. CDR3 length: 15 residues. Looked up from germline, CDR1 is SGHRS and CDR2 is YFSETQ. In nucleotides, the CDR3 is TGCGCCAGCAGCTCTGGGGCGCGGGATGGAAACACCATATATTTT. It codes for CASSSGARDGNTIYF. The full variable domain, in which reference TRBV5-1 and TRBJ1-3 provide the parts outside the CDR3, is KAGVTQTPRYLIKTRGQQVTLSCSPISGHRSVSWYQQTPGQGLQFLFEYFSETQRNKGNFPGRFSGRQFSNSRSEMNVSTLELGDSALYLCASSSGARDGNTIYFGEGSWLTVV.

The rearrangement links TRBV6-5 to TRBJ2-3, with TRBD2 matching over 12 bases. Germline trimming cut 6 bases from V and 3 bases from J; bases unmatched to any gene: 4. Germline V gene sequence: CDR1 MNHEY, CDR2 SVGAGI. CDR3 size: 15 residues. The CDR3 region has the DNA TGTGCCAGCAGCTGGACTAGCGGGATAACAGATACGCAGTATTTT. Protein sequence: CASSWTSGITDTQYF.

This chain connects TRBV4-1 to TRBJ2-5; 10 bases align to TRBD1. CDR1 is MGHRA and CDR2 is YSYEKL in the germline V gene. CDR3 size: 16 residues. Germline trimming cut 4 bases from V and 3 bases from J; bases unmatched to any gene: 8. The DNA for the CDR3 is TGCGCCAGCAGCCTCTCGGGACAGGGGATTAAAGAGACCCAGTACTTC. Translating gives CASSLSGQGIKETQYF.

The CDR3 DNA reads as TGTGCCAGCAGCTCAAGGCAGGTCGGGGAGCTGTTTTTT. It translates to CASSSRQVGELFF. The chain couples TRBV7-2 to TRBJ2-2; D call uncertain. The V gene's germline CDR1 is SGHTA and CDR2 FQGNSA. The CDR3 runs to 13 residues. The V gene lost 4 bases and the J gene lost 7 bases, with 10 bases spanning the gap. Full variable domain (outside the CDR3, taken from reference TRBV7-2 and TRBJ2-2): GAGVSQSPSNKVTEKGKDVELRCDPISGHTALYWYRQSLGQGLEFLIYFQGNSAPDKSGLPSDRFSAERTGGSVSTLTIQRTQQEDSAVYLCASSSRQVGELFFGEGSRLTVL.

The J gene is TRBJ1-2, the V gene TRBV9; 8 positions match TRBD1. The CDR3 is made up of 13 amino acids. Trimming at V came to 3 bases and at J to 6 bases, leaving 4 bases not matched to a gene. Germline CDR1 reads SGDLS; CDR2 reads YYNGEE. The CDR3 sequence is CASSADRADGYTF. The CDR3, as DNA: TGTGCCAGCAGCGCGGACAGGGCTGATGGCTACACCTTC.